This T cell receptor (beta chain) was retrieved from a study of blood T cell repertoires in COVID-19. Study at large: Samples representing acute and convalescent COVID-19 were sourced from the United States, Italy and Spain.

How the authors handled the data: Researchers report that nucleated cell counts were estimated from reference gene primer amplification. This table comes from immunoSEQ multiplex PCR, and its TCRdb copy is limited to in-frame clones, with some not included. For V, J and clone size, that table is used; D and trimming come from the DNA. The sample has 390,000 or so clones, 86% seen once. The CDR3 covers 15 residues. J was trimmed by 5 bases and V by 7 bases; bases with no gene match: 9. The germline V gene has CDR1 MNHEY and CDR2 SVGAGI. This sequence originates from a woman between 25 and 40 years old with active or convalescent COVID-19. This chain connects TRBV6-5 to TRBJ1-1; TRBD1 matches 11 bases. The sequencing sample was made of peripheral blood. The CDR3 DNA is TGTGCCAGCATGGTCGGGACAGGGGGGGAGACTGAAGCTTTCTTT. As protein: CASMVGTGGETEAFF.